Below are 16 T cell receptor beta chains sequenced from a single sample in a study of spatial heterogeneity in lung cancer. Time point given: sample taken at primary tumor resection. Via MiXCR, TCRdb re-called the 5' RACE reads, giving one row per CDR3 protein. The repertoire consists of about 23,000 distinct CDR3 sequences, with approximately 4.7% occurring once and the leading ten covering 4.5% to 6.5%. The sample in question was PBMCs, obtained at surgery. The receptors originated from a male donor with early-stage non-small cell lung cancer.

The table lists this clonotype with many counts. The chain recombines TRBV5-1 with TRBJ1-3; D might be TRBD1 (5 bases). Looked up from germline, CDR1 is SGHRS and CDR2 is YFSETQ. CDR3 length: 14 amino acids. V was clipped by 4 bases and J by 3 bases, with 11 bases between them. DNA for the CDR3: TGCGCCAGCAGCGGCGGACAACTTGGAAACACCATATATTTT. Its protein is CASSGGQLGNTIYF.

This clonotype was observed at least ten times. The chain has TRBV6-2 or TRBV6-3 and TRBJ1-3; D not certain. CDR1 MNHEY and CDR2 SVGEGT come from the germline V gene. V was cut by 0 bases and J by 0 bases, with 3 bases left in between. This CDR3 has 14 amino acids. In DNA form, the CDR3 reads TGTGCCAGCAGTTACTCGCGCTCTGGAAACACCATATATTTT. It is translated as CASSYSRSGNTIYF.

At least ten counts were recorded for this clonotype. The CDR3 sequence: CASIHPSTRYEQYF. Here the CDR3 DNA reads TGTGCCAGCATCCACCCCTCCACGCGCTACGAGCAGTACTTC. The chain is built from TRBV7-2 and TRBJ2-7; D unclear. Per the germline V gene, CDR1 is SGHTA and CDR2 is FQGNSA. The CDR3 spans 14 residues. Between the trimmed V and J ends, which lost 7 bases and 3 bases, there was a span of 16 bases.

At least ten counts were recorded for this clonotype. This chain uses TRBV20-1 with TRBJ1-1; weak D call: TRBD1 (5 bases). The CDR3 sequence is 13 residues long. Deletions cut 3 bases from V and 4 bases from J, with 12 bases between. CDR1 DFQATT and CDR2 SNEGSKA come from the germline V gene (reference sequence). Here the CDR3 reads CSARRDWGTEAFF. CDR3 nucleotides: TGCAGTGCTAGGAGGGACTGGGGCACTGAAGCTTTCTTT.

This clonotype has ten or more counts. The V call is TRBV9, the J call TRBJ2-1, with D uncertain. Per germline, CDR1 SGDLS and CDR2 YYNGEE. This CDR3 is built from 13 residues. V was trimmed by 0 bases and J by 8 bases, leaving 9 bases between them. This CDR3 is CASSVGPSDEQFF. In DNA, the CDR3 is TGTGCCAGCAGCGTAGGACCGAGCGATGAGCAGTTCTTC.

This clonotype was observed many times. V is TRBV3-1 and J is TRBJ1-1, with TRBD1 as a possible D gene (6 bases). Germline CDR1 is LGHDT and CDR2 is YNNKEL (reference sequence). V was pared by 4 bases and J by 2 bases, with 11 bases between. This CDR3 has 14 residues. In DNA, the CDR3 is TGTGCCAGCAGCCGTGGACAGCCAAACACTGAAGCTTTCTTT. It is translated as CASSRGQPNTEAFF.

This clonotype was detected a few times. This may arise from a read error, as a much more abundant clone is one base away. The CDR3 carries no conserved terminal phenylalanine or tryptophan, so it likely arises from a read error. The V call is TRBV2, the J call TRBJ2-3, with 9 bases identical to TRBD2. The CDR3 loop spans 14 amino acids. The J segment lost 4 bases and the V segment lost 3 bases, leaving 2 bases of the junction unmatched. Per germline, CDR1 SNHLY and CDR2 FYNNEI. In nucleotides, the CDR3 is TGTGCCAGCAGTGATGCGGGAGGGGCAGATACGCAGTATTCT. Amino acids: CASSDAGGADTQYS.

This clonotype was picked up many times. The V gene is TRBV6-5, the J gene TRBJ2-7; the D is unclear. The germline V gene has CDR1 MNHEY and CDR2 SVGAGI. Trimming cost V 0 bases and J 6 bases, with 15 bases left between them. The CDR3 runs to 15 residues. CDR3 protein: CASSYSIRTSSEQYF. DNA for the CDR3: TGTGCCAGCAGTTACTCGATTAGAACCTCTTCCGAGCAGTACTTC.

The chain uses TRBV19 and TRBJ2-7; the match to TRBD1 covers 7 bases. The CDR3 contains 14 residues. The V segment lost 3 bases and the J segment 0 bases; nucleotides outside the gene matches: 2. Germline loops: CDR1 LNHDA, CDR2 SQIVND (reference sequence). As DNA, the CDR3 is TGTGCCAGTAGTATTGGGACAGCCTCCTACGAGCAGTACTTC. Its protein is CASSIGTASYEQYF. The full variable domain, its missing parts supplied by reference TRBV19 and TRBJ2-7, is DGGITQSPKYLFRKEGQNVTLSCEQNLNHDAMYWYRQDPGQGLRLIYYSQIVNDFQKGDIAEGYSVSREKKESFPLTVTSAQKNPTAFYLCASSIGTASYEQYFGPGTRLTVT.

This clonotype was counted many times. This chain joins TRBV3-1 and TRBJ2-7; D gene unclear. Germline V gene lookup returns CDR1 LGHDT and CDR2 YNNKEL (reference sequence). Trimming took 7 bases from V and 4 from J, leaving 14 bases between them. The CDR3 covers 13 residues. DNA for the CDR3: TGTGCCAGCACCCCTAGTCCCGGATACGAGCAGTACTTC. Its protein product is CASTPSPGYEQYF.

The chain joins TRBV7-3 to TRBJ2-1; D might be TRBD1 (5 bases). V shed 5 bases and J shed 4 bases, with 15 bases lying between them. The CDR3 contains 15 residues. The germline V gene has CDR1 SGHTA and CDR2 FQGTGA. DNA for the CDR3: TGTGCCAGCAGCCCAGGGTCAGGGCCTTACAATGAGCAGTTCTTC. Translation: CASSPGSGPYNEQFF.

This clonotype was detected many times. This chain connects TRBV7-2 to TRBJ2-5; no firm D call. CDR3 size: 11 residues. The germline V gene has CDR1 SGHTA and CDR2 FQGNSA. Between the trimmed V and J ends, which lost 4 bases and 1 base, there was a span of 1 base. CDR3 amino acids: CASSSQETQYF. The CDR3 nucleotides are TGTGCCAGCAGCTCCCAAGAGACCCAGTACTTC.

This clonotype was found many times. This chain uses TRBV20-1 with TRBJ2-3, with 7 bases fitting TRBD2. Germline V gives CDR1 DFQATT, CDR2 SNEGSKA (reference sequence). The junction had 9 bases not matched to a gene; V was cut back by 7 bases and J by 2 bases. This CDR3 comprises 14 residues. The CDR3 spells CSVRGGGNTDTQYF. CDR3 coding DNA: TGCAGTGTCCGGGGCGGGGGTAACACAGATACGCAGTATTTT.

There are many counts of this clonotype. The chain couples TRBV3-1 to TRBJ2-7, with 7 nucleotides matching TRBD2. V dropped 4 bases and J dropped 6; count of bases not matched to a gene: 12. This CDR3 has 15 amino acids. Per the germline V gene, CDR1 is LGHDT and CDR2 is YNNKEL (reference sequence). Here the CDR3 DNA reads TGTGCCAGCAGCCCAAGGCCCGCGGGAGTGCCCGAGCAGTACTTC. Translated, it gives CASSPRPAGVPEQYF.

Ten or more counts support this clonotype. This sequence joins TRBV12-3 or TRBV12-4 and TRBJ1-5; D uncertain. The CDR3 has 14 residues. V lost 6 bases to trimming and J lost 1 base, with 10 bases between them. In nucleotides, the CDR3 is TGTGCCAGCAGGAAAGGACTGAGCAATCAGCCCCAGCATTTT. It specifies CASRKGLSNQPQHF.

This clonotype has ten or more counts. This rearrangement joins TRBV6-5 to TRBJ1-2; D gene ambiguous. Germline V lookup: CDR1 MNHEY, CDR2 SVGAGI. Trimming removed 4 bases at V and 6 bases at J, with 15 bases between. CDR3 length: 14 amino acids. The CDR3 spells CASSSFGLVNGYTF. The CDR3 DNA reads TGTGCCAGCAGTTCCTTCGGGTTGGTGAATGGCTACACCTTC.